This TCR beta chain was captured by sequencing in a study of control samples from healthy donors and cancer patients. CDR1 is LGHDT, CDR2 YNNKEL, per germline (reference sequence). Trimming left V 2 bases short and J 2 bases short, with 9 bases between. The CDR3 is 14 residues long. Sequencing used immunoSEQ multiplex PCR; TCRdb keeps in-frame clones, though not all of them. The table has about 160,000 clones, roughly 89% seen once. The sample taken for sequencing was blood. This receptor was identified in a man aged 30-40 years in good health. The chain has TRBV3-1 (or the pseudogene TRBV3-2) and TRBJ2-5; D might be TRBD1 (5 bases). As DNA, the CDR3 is TGTGCCAGCAGCCAACAGGGTGGGCAAGAGACCCAGTACTTC. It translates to CASSQQGGQETQYF.